The entry below describes one T cell receptor beta chain. Antigen specificity is unknown. This sample is drawn from a study of T cell repertoires in cytomegalovirus infection. Overall study: Shared public TCR beta signatures pointed to both CMV infection and a matching HLA type.

Using its own MiXCR run on the reads, TCRdb lists one record per CDR3 protein. The sample has tens of thousands of distinct CDR3 sequences; roughly 19% are singletons. Study outcomes and limitations: Using cumulative public TCR beta family frequency, the authors identified those who carried CMV together with the relevant HLA.

The CDR3 consists of 16 residues. Germline values: CDR1 GTSNPN, CDR2 SVGIG (reference sequence). Trimming took off 4 bases at V and 7 bases at J, with 20 bases between the two ends. The sequence was collected from a human donor in good health (CMV status not recorded). Some clones in this sample may be carry-over from other donors' samples. The specimen comprised CD8+ T cells from cultured PBMCs, sampled from culture after CMV antigen stimulation. The chain recombines TRBV30 with TRBJ1-6; tentatively, D is TRBD1 (6 bases). CDR3 loop: CAWKVAGAYMNSPLHF. The CDR3 coding sequence is TGTGCCTGGAAGGTCGCAGGGGCTTATATGAATTCACCCCTCCACTTT.